What follows are 23 T cell receptor beta chains derived from one specimen sequenced in a study of shared clonotypes between healthy human individuals. Produced via immunoSEQ multiplex PCR; TCRdb's table is partial and in-frame only. The repertoire holds some 470,000 clones, with over 60% as singletons. The sample taken for sequencing was PBMCs. Receptors were obtained from a woman aged 40 to 49 in good health. Some clones in this sample may be carry-over from other donors' samples.

The rearrangement joins TRBV6-4 to TRBJ2-1, with D maybe TRBD2 (6 bases). Germline assignment: CDR1 MRHNA and CDR2 SNTAGT. CDR3 length: 13 residues. Trimming shortened V by 3 bases and J by 4 bases, and 7 bases separated the two germline ends. DNA for the CDR3: TGTGCCAGCAGTGAGACTAGTTACAATGAGCAGTTCTTC. This translates into CASSETSYNEQFF.

J is TRBJ1-5 and V is TRBV28, with 7 bases that match TRBD1. The CDR3 length is 17 residues. Germline CDR1 reads MDHEN; CDR2 reads SYDVKM. Losses at the gene ends were 6 bases for V and 1 base for J; bases not matched to a gene: 12. CDR3 region: CASSRRGVGLSNQPQHF. CDR3 coding DNA: TGTGCCAGCAGCCGCAGGGGGGTAGGTTTGAGCAATCAGCCCCAGCATTTT. The full variable domain, rest sourced from reference TRBV28 and TRBJ1-5, is DVKVTQSSRYLVKRTGEKVFLECVQDMDHENMFWYRQDPGLGLRLIYFSYDVKMKEKGDIPEGYSVSREKKERFSLILESASTNQTSMYLCASSRRGVGLSNQPQHFGDGTRLSIL.

CDR3 residues: CASSAQGHGTDTQYF. Written as DNA, the CDR3 is TGTGCCAGCAGCGCCCAGGGACATGGCACAGATACGCAGTATTTT. The chain links TRBV9 to TRBJ2-3; TRBD1 is a possible D gene (6 bases). With 3 bases removed from V and 1 base from J, the gap between germline ends came to 12 bases. Germline-derived CDR1 and CDR2 are SGDLS and YYNGEE. The CDR3 length is 15 residues.

The table lists this clone with a count of one. The chain combines TRBV7-6 with TRBJ2-1; 8 nucleotides match TRBD2. The trim removed 9 bases at V and 6 bases at J, leaving 7 bases unmatched. The CDR3 covers 13 residues. In germline, CDR1 is SGHVS, CDR2 FNYEAQ. The CDR3: CASSAGGFNEQFF. CDR3 DNA sequence: TGTGCCAGTTCGGCGGGAGGATTCAATGAGCAGTTCTTC.

J is TRBJ2-5 and V is TRBV9, with 7 bases matching TRBD2. The V segment lost 0 bases and the J segment 4 bases; nucleotides outside the gene matches: 6. The germline gives CDR1 SGDLS, CDR2 YYNGEE. The CDR3 totals 15 residues. The CDR3 loop is CASSVDLGRGETQYF. In DNA, the CDR3 is TGTGCCAGCAGCGTAGATCTAGGGAGGGGAGAGACCCAGTACTTC.

V and J are TRBV15 and TRBJ1-4, with D possibly matching TRBD1 (6 bases). Trimming removed 0 bases from V and 4 bases from J, with 15 bases in between. Germline V gene data show CDR1 as LNHNV and CDR2 as YYDKDF (reference sequence). This CDR3 comprises 17 residues. DNA of the CDR3: TGTGCCACCAGCAGAGAACCCCCGACAGGCCTTAATGAAAAACTGTTTTTT. Translated: CATSREPPTGLNEKLFF.

The chain carries TRBV5-6 and TRBJ2-1; D is unclear. Trimming left V 4 bases short and J 3 bases short, with 5 bases between. CDR1 and CDR2 (germline): SGHDT, YYEEEE. The CDR3 consists of 12 residues. The CDR3, as DNA: TGTGCCAGCAGCAACGACTACAATGAGCAGTTCTTC. Its translation is CASSNDYNEQFF.

The CDR3 loop reads CASSASGQRWQETQYF. In nucleotides, the CDR3 is TGTGCCAGCAGTGCCTCGGGGCAGAGATGGCAAGAGACCCAGTACTTC. The V call is TRBV25-1, the J call TRBJ2-5; D tentatively fits TRBD1 or TRBD2 (5 bases each). CDR1 is MGHDK and CDR2 is SYGVNS in the germline V gene. The CDR3 runs 16 residues. The V end was cut by 4 bases, the J end by 2 bases, with 17 bases between.

The rearrangement links TRBV6-1 to TRBJ2-2; TRBD2 aligns across 8 bases. Germline V CDR1 and CDR2: MNHNS, SASEGT. The CDR3 has 14 residues. V was clipped by 8 bases and J by 3 bases; unmatched bases: 5. CDR3 DNA: TGTGCCAGCCAGCGGGAGATAGACACCGGGGAGCTGTTTTTT. As protein: CASQREIDTGELFF.

Regarding this clone: A single base separates this from a much larger clone, so it may be a read error. The J gene is TRBJ1-1, the V gene TRBV11-2; no clear D. CDR1 and CDR2 (germline): SGHAT, FQNNGV. The CDR3 covers 13 residues. Trimming pared 1 base from V and 6 bases from J, leaving 9 bases between. CDR3 DNA sequence: TGTGCCAGCAGCTTAGCCCACCCCTCTGAAGCTTTCTTT. Amino acid sequence: CASSLAHPSEAFF.

This sequence joins TRBV11-3 and TRBJ2-1; TRBD1 aligns across 9 bases. Germline V gives CDR1 SGHNT, CDR2 YENEEA. Trimming cost V 1 base and J 4 bases; bases outside gene matches: 5. There are 16 residues in the CDR3. DNA for the CDR3: TGTGCCAGCAGCTTAGGGGGACAGGGATTGTACAATGAGCAGTTCTTC. Translating it yields CASSLGGQGLYNEQFF.

V is TRBV7-9 and J is TRBJ2-7; D not certain. Trimming took 10 bases from V and 5 from J, leaving 12 bases between them. This CDR3 comprises 11 residues. CDR1 is SEHNR and CDR2 is FQNEAQ in the germline V gene (reference sequence). The CDR3 sequence is CATQTPHEQYF. The CDR3, as DNA: TGTGCCACCCAAACTCCCCACGAGCAGTACTTC.

The CDR3 loop reads CASSLPPGQITYEQYF. CDR3 DNA sequence: TGTGCCAGCAGTTTACCACCGGGACAGATTACCTACGAGCAGTACTTC. V and J are TRBV28 and TRBJ2-7; TRBD1 agrees at 7 bases. Trimming at V came to 2 bases and at J to 2 bases, leaving 9 bases not matched to a gene. Germline values: CDR1 MDHEN, CDR2 SYDVKM. The CDR3 has 16 amino acids.

This chain links TRBV9 with TRBJ2-4, with TRBD2 as a possible D gene (6 bases). Germline V gene lookup returns CDR1 SGDLS and CDR2 YYNGEE. The CDR3 has 16 amino acids. V was cut by 2 bases and J by 0 bases, with 12 bases left in between. This chain's CDR3 is CASSVGSGLAKNIQYF. The DNA of the CDR3 is TGTGCCAGCAGCGTCGGTAGCGGTCTAGCCAAAAACATTCAGTACTTC.

The rearrangement joins TRBV2 to TRBJ1-2; D is possibly TRBD1 (6 bases). The CDR3 runs to 16 residues. Trimming took off 6 bases at V and 2 bases at J, with 19 bases between the two ends. From germline, CDR1 is SNHLY and CDR2 FYNNEI. The CDR3 nucleotides read TGTGCCAGCAGCCCGGACAGCTCAACCTCCAACTATGGCTACACCTTC. Translation: CASSPDSSTSNYGYTF.

CDR3 nucleotide sequence: TGTGCCAGCAGCGTAGGGGGGTACAATCAGCCCCAGCATTTT. Its protein product is CASSVGGYNQPQHF. The genes are TRBV9 and TRBJ1-5, with a weak D call TRBD1 (5 bases). Trimming left V 0 bases short and J 3 bases short, with 7 bases between. This CDR3 spans 14 amino acids. The V gene's germline CDR1 is SGDLS and CDR2 YYNGEE.

This chain uses TRBV7-2 with TRBJ1-4; 8 nucleotides line up with TRBD1. V shed 5 bases, J shed 8 bases, and the junction held 4 bases outside the gene matches. The germline gives CDR1 SGHTA, CDR2 FQGNSA. CDR3 length equals 13 residues. The CDR3 sequence: CASSKRQGEKLFF. CDR3 DNA sequence: TGTGCCAGCAGCAAGAGACAGGGGGAAAAACTGTTTTTT. Combining the CDR3 with reference TRBV7-2 and TRBJ1-4 gives the whole variable domain GAGVSQSPSNKVTEKGKDVELRCDPISGHTALYWYRQSLGQGLEFLIYFQGNSAPDKSGLPSDRFSAERTGGSVSTLTIQRTQQEDSAVYLCASSKRQGEKLFFGSGTQLSVL.

The rearrangement joins TRBV12-2 to TRBJ2-5; the table calls TRBD1, which could not be checked here. TRBV12-2 is noted as a pseudogene. This CDR3 has 13 residues. The CDR3 sequence is CARPTEPQETQYF. The CDR3 DNA is TGTGCAAGGCCGACAGAACCACAAGAGACCCAGTACTTC.

The chain links TRBV27 to TRBJ2-1, with D maybe TRBD2 (5 bases). The CDR3 length is 17 residues. V lost 5 bases to trimming and J lost 2 bases, with 19 bases between them. From germline, CDR1 is MNHEY and CDR2 SMNVEV (reference sequence). CDR3 bases: TGTGCCAGCAGTCCCGAGCCGGGATTCTTACCCTACAATGAGCAGTTCTTC. The encoded protein is CASSPEPGFLPYNEQFF.

The chain combines TRBV6-1 with TRBJ1-5, with a weak D call TRBD1 (5 bases). The V end lost 0 bases, the J end lost 6 bases, and 6 bases lay between the germline ends. Germline CDR1 reads MNHNS; CDR2 reads SASEGT. There are 13 residues in the CDR3. The CDR3 DNA reads as TGTGCCAGCAGTGAAGCGCAGGGTCAGCCCCAGCATTTT. It yields the protein CASSEAQGQPQHF.

The rearrangement joins TRBV5-1 to TRBJ1-2; D possibly corresponds to TRBD1 (5 bases). This CDR3 has 13 amino acids. CDR1 SGHRS and CDR2 YFSETQ come from the germline V gene. V was trimmed by 2 bases and J by 6 bases, leaving 11 bases between them. The CDR3 nucleotides are TGCGCCAGCAGCTTCGGAGGGGAAAATGGCTACACCTTC. Encoded protein: CASSFGGENGYTF.

The chain recombines TRBV15 with TRBJ1-5; 10 bases map to TRBD1. CDR3 length: 22 amino acids. Germline V CDR1 and CDR2: LNHNV, YYDKDF (reference sequence). V lost 0 bases to trimming and J lost 3 bases; unmatched junction nucleotides: 20. The DNA of the CDR3 is TGTGCCACCAGCAGAGACTACCCCCGGGACAGGGGAGACGATAGTCACAATCAGCCCCAGCATTTT. It specifies CATSRDYPRDRGDDSHNQPQHF.

This clone was detected a few times. Only one base separates this from a far larger clonotype, so it likely reflects a read error. J is TRBJ2-5 and V is TRBV7-9; D possibly matches TRBD1 or TRBD2 (6 bases each). The CDR3 has 13 amino acids. Germline CDR1 SEHNR, CDR2 FQNEAQ (reference sequence). Here the CDR3 DNA reads TGTGCCAGCACCCTGGGGGGCCAAGAGACCCTGTACTTC. Its protein product is CASTLGGQETLYF.